This T cell receptor (beta chain) was sequenced during a study of CD8+ T cells in alopecia areata. Broader study findings: Any link of baseline CD8+ expansion to response, resting on one nonresponder, remains uncertain. Among the 100 top clones, expanded CD8+ clones, like scalp clonality, were significantly decreased by tofacitinib.

Extraction of RNA preceded its reverse transcription into cDNA, which served as the sequencing template. Clones were read by immunoSEQ multiplex PCR, and TCRdb kept only the in-frame ones, dropping some. The sample lists just under 65,000 clones; about 45% were seen once. Treatment defined: oral pan-JAK inhibitor, 5-10 mg twice daily. To note about this clone: Its antigen is not known.

The receptor was derived from a human donor with alopecia areata. The sample consisted of CD8+ T cells sorted from blood, taken around week 37, from a patient treated with tofacitinib.

Here the CDR3 reads CASSQRFSNEQYF. CDR3 bases: TGCGCCAGCAGTCAAAGGTTCAGCAACGAGCAGTACTTC. J is TRBJ2-7 and V is TRBV23-1, with D uncertain. TRBV23-1 is an open reading frame, and its role is uncertain. The CDR3 length is 13 residues. Between the trimmed V and J ends, which lost 2 bases and 5 bases, there was a span of 10 bases.